This T cell receptor (beta chain) was sequenced in a study of cytomegalovirus exposure and HLA in healthy donors. Across the whole study: Earlier, some 170 million T cells were analyzed, and 90 million to 140 million unique TCR beta sequences were found among them. Findings of the study overall: A later analysis associated 15,000 or so TCR beta sequences with HLA alleles at a 0.05 false discovery rate. In a later analysis, DRB1 alleles had the most associated TCRs; HLA-C alleles the fewest.

The primer mix had 60 Vbeta and 13 Jbeta primers. Original processing methods: Later, tens of millions of unique TCR beta chains were counted in an analysis, and some 11 million of them were shared. The table came from immunoSEQ multiplex PCR; TCRdb's copy has only in-frame clones and leaves some out. V, J and clone size reflect that table, while D and trimming were determined from the DNA. The table includes approximately 220,000 clones, 65% to 85% detected once. A few counts support this clone. The antigen is unknown. The CDR3 has 12 amino acids. Per germline, CDR1 SEHNR and CDR2 FQNEAQ (reference sequence). V was clipped by 5 bases and J by 4 bases, with 5 bases between them.

V usage is TRBV7-9 and J usage is TRBJ1-4; D remains unclear. This TCR came from a boy aged 2-15 years in good health and CMV-seronegative. The sequenced sample was PBMCs. CDR3 protein: CASSTSNEKLFF. The CDR3 DNA reads TGTGCCAGCAGCACCAGTAATGAAAAACTGTTTTTT.